One sample yielded the 26 T cell receptor beta chains listed below, sequenced in a study of T cell responses to AZD1222 COVID-19 vaccine. Assay used: immunoSEQ multiplex PCR; TCRdb lists only in-frame clones, some missing. This table holds fewer than 150,000 clones, 85% to 90% found once. Sequencing used peripheral blood, obtained on day 0 of AZD1222 vaccination. These receptor sequences come from an adult in good health.

The chain recombines TRBV11-2 with TRBJ2-5, with D perhaps matching TRBD1 or TRBD2 (6 bases each). V lost 1 base and J 4 bases, leaving 10 bases between the germline ends. From germline, CDR1 is SGHAT and CDR2 FQNNGV. The CDR3 has 14 residues. The CDR3 region is CASSLVGGRETQYF. CDR3 DNA: TGTGCCAGCAGCTTAGTCGGGGGCAGAGAGACCCAGTACTTC.

The chain couples TRBV6-4 to TRBJ2-2; a possible D gene is TRBD2 (5 bases). The CDR3 length is 14 residues. With 4 bases removed from V and 5 bases from J, the gap between germline ends came to 11 bases. Germline V CDR1 and CDR2: MRHNA, SNTAGT. CDR3 nucleotide sequence: TGTGCCAGCAGTGTTTATGAGGGAACCGGGGAGCTGTTTTTT. This codes for CASSVYEGTGELFF.

This clone came up a few times. The rearrangement links TRBV30 to TRBJ2-2; 11 positions agree with TRBD2. Germline CDR1 reads GTSNPN; CDR2 reads SVGIG (reference sequence). V trimming: 2 bases; J trimming: 6 bases; junction bases outside the gene matches: 23. The CDR3 is made up of 21 amino acids. The CDR3 DNA reads TGTGCCTGGAGTTCCTCCGTTAGCGGGAGGGCCGGAATCTTTAAGCCCGGGGAGCTGTTTTTT. Encoded protein: CAWSSSVSGRAGIFKPGELFF.

This sequence joins TRBV7-9 and TRBJ2-3; 8 bases fit TRBD1. V lost 5 bases and J lost 1; bases outside the gene matches: 8. Germline V gene data show CDR1 as SEHNR and CDR2 as FQNEAQ (reference sequence). The CDR3 extends over 16 amino acids. Written as DNA, the CDR3 is TGTGCCAGCAGCCTGGGACCGGGACAGGGCACAGATACGCAGTATTTT. It encodes CASSLGPGQGTDTQYF.

The genes are TRBV28 and TRBJ2-2; 10 nucleotides agree with TRBD2. V lost 6 bases, J lost 4 bases, and 5 bases stayed unmatched. Germline CDR1 reads MDHEN; CDR2 reads SYDVKM. The CDR3 runs 15 residues. The CDR3 protein is CASRAGGPVTGELFF. In DNA form, the CDR3 reads TGTGCCAGCAGAGCGGGGGGGCCTGTCACCGGGGAGCTGTTTTTT.

The chain is built from TRBV18 and TRBJ2-7; 7 nucleotides agree with TRBD1. V shed 3 bases and J 0 bases; nucleotides not matched to a gene: 5. This CDR3 is built from 15 residues. Per the germline V gene, CDR1 is KGHSH and CDR2 is LQKENI. In nucleotides, the CDR3 is TGTGCCAGCTCACCCTCCGGGACAGTCTCCTACGAGCAGTACTTC. It specifies CASSPSGTVSYEQYF.

V gene TRBV12-5 combines with J gene TRBJ1-2; 8 bases match TRBD1. The V segment lost 1 base and the J segment 6 bases; nucleotides outside the gene matches: 10. This CDR3 contains 16 residues. Germline V gene lookup returns CDR1 LGHNT and CDR2 FRNRAP. The CDR3 here is CASGLEYEWTGNGYTF. Here the CDR3 DNA reads TGTGCTAGTGGTTTGGAGTACGAATGGACAGGGAATGGCTACACCTTC.

The table lists this clone with a count of one. The chain recombines TRBV5-1 with TRBJ1-5; D not certain. Germline loops: CDR1 SGHRS, CDR2 YFSETQ. This CDR3 has 14 residues. Trimming left V 4 bases short and J 6 bases short, with 14 bases between. CDR3 in DNA: TGCGCCAGCAGCGGAGGGCAGGAGGGTCAGCCCCAGCATTTT. Protein product: CASSGGQEGQPQHF.

The J gene is TRBJ1-1, the V gene TRBV6-5; 7 bases are a match to TRBD1. The CDR3 runs 14 residues. Germline V gives CDR1 MNHEY, CDR2 SVGAGI. V lost 6 bases and J lost 3; bases outside the gene matches: 7. For the CDR3, the DNA is TGTGCCAGCAGCCGACAGGGAGGGGACACTGAAGCTTTCTTT. Its translation: CASSRQGGDTEAFF.

The V and J genes are TRBV28 and TRBJ1-3, with D uncertain. V lost 6 bases and J lost 3, with 6 bases in between. Per germline, CDR1 MDHEN and CDR2 SYDVKM. This CDR3 spans 12 amino acids. CDR3 residues: CASRGNGNTIYF. CDR3 sequence (DNA): TGTGCCAGCAGGGGCAATGGAAACACCATATATTTT.

V usage is TRBV2 and J usage is TRBJ1-2, with 9 nucleotides matching TRBD1. Germline-derived CDR1 and CDR2 are SNHLY and FYNNEI. This CDR3 has 15 amino acids. V shed 8 bases and J 2 bases; nucleotides not matched to a gene: 9. DNA of the CDR3: TGTGCCAGCCGAGGGGTACAGGGGGCGAACTATGGCTACACCTTC. This translates into CASRGVQGANYGYTF.

The chain uses TRBV10-3 and TRBJ2-7, with TRBD1 identical over 10 bases. With 2 bases clipped from V and 1 base from J, the junction kept 8 bases outside the gene matches. The CDR3 has 17 residues. CDR1 is ENHRY and CDR2 is SYGVKD in the germline V gene. The CDR3 nucleotides read TGTGCCATCAGTGAGAACCCCCGGGACAGGGGATCCTACGAGCAGTACTTC. Protein product: CAISENPRDRGSYEQYF.

V and J are TRBV14 and TRBJ1-3; no clear D. The CDR3 length is 14 residues. Per germline, CDR1 SGHDN and CDR2 FVKESK. Deletions cut 4 bases from V and 2 bases from J, with 9 bases between. The CDR3 DNA follows: TGTGCCAGCAGCCCGGGGTTGGCTGGAAACACCATATATTTT. This sequence encodes CASSPGLAGNTIYF.

The rearrangement joins TRBV7-2 to TRBJ2-7; 7 bases line up with TRBD2. The CDR3 is 14 residues long. Losses at the gene ends were 3 bases for V and 0 bases for J; bases not matched to a gene: 2. CDR1 and CDR2 (germline): SGHTA, FQGNSA. The CDR3 loop is CASSFGGSSYEQYF. Here the CDR3 DNA reads TGTGCCAGCAGCTTTGGCGGGAGCTCCTACGAGCAGTACTTC.

The CDR3 DNA is TGTGCCAGCTCACCGGCAGCAGATAATTCACCCCTCCACTTT. The encoded protein is CASSPAADNSPLHF. The J gene is TRBJ1-6, the V gene TRBV18; D unclear. Germline CDR1 reads KGHSH; CDR2 reads LQKENI. The CDR3 length is 14 residues. V was cut by 3 bases and J by 5 bases, with 8 bases left in between.

This clone occurred a few times. The chain is built from TRBV5-8 and TRBJ1-1; D unclear. This CDR3 is built from 13 residues. V lost 5 bases to trimming and J lost 5 bases, with 13 bases between them. Germline lookup yields CDR1 SGHTS and CDR2 YDEGEE. As DNA, the CDR3 is TGTGCCAGCAGATACGTAATGGGAACTGAAGCTTTCTTT. Its translation: CASRYVMGTEAFF.

This chain connects TRBV30 to TRBJ2-7; 8 bases map to TRBD1. Unmatched junction bases numbered 7, after V lost 1 base and J lost 5 bases. Germline V lookup: CDR1 GTSNPN, CDR2 SVGIG (reference sequence). The CDR3 spans 14 residues. DNA of the CDR3: TGTGCCTGGAGTGGTCCAGGGGGCGTAAACGAGCAGTACTTC. Its translation is CAWSGPGGVNEQYF.

V and J are TRBV30 and TRBJ1-6; D might be TRBD1 (6 bases). Germline V gene lookup returns CDR1 GTSNPN and CDR2 SVGIG (reference sequence). The CDR3 has 19 amino acids. Trimming stripped 2 bases from V and 8 bases from J, with 28 bases between. Here the CDR3 DNA reads TGTGCCTGGAGTAAGGACAGTTTTCACGGTACAGCAGTCTATTCACCCCTCCACTTT. Translating gives CAWSKDSFHGTAVYSPLHF.

This sequence joins TRBV2 and TRBJ2-7, with 9 positions matching TRBD1. The CDR3 totals 12 residues. Germline lookup yields CDR1 SNHLY and CDR2 FYNNEI. Trimming removed 10 bases from V and 4 bases from J; junction bases left unmatched: 5. The CDR3 spells CATGTGLYEQYF. Here the CDR3 DNA reads TGTGCCACCGGGACAGGGCTATACGAGCAGTACTTC. Complete variable domain (other parts from reference TRBV2 and TRBJ2-7): EPEVTQTPSHQVTQMGQEVILRCVPISNHLYFYWYRQILGQKVEFLVSFYNNEISEKSEIFDDQFSVERPDGSNFTLKIRSTKLEDSAMYFCATGTGLYEQYFGPGTRLTVT.

V gene TRBV3-1 (or the pseudogene TRBV3-2) combines with J gene TRBJ2-5, with 8 bases that match TRBD1. Per the germline V gene, CDR1 is LGHDT and CDR2 is YNNKEL (reference sequence). The CDR3 is 17 residues long. Trimming at V came to 0 bases and at J to 3 bases, leaving 9 bases not matched to a gene. The CDR3 nucleotides are TGTGCCAGCAGCCAAGACCACCCCCTGACAGGGGAAGAGACCCAGTACTTC. This sequence encodes CASSQDHPLTGEETQYF.

V is TRBV19 and J is TRBJ2-1, with D hard to call. The V end was cut by 1 base, the J end by 2 bases, with 18 bases between. Per the germline V gene, CDR1 is LNHDA and CDR2 is SQIVND (reference sequence). This CDR3 has 18 amino acids. CDR3 amino acids: CASSIGGVGVTAYNEQFF. The CDR3 nucleotides are TGTGCCAGTAGTATAGGCGGAGTCGGAGTGACGGCCTACAATGAGCAGTTCTTC.

The chain carries TRBV27 and TRBJ1-6; D remains ambiguous. This CDR3 is built from 15 residues. Trimming left V 5 bases short and J 1 base short, with 9 bases between. The V gene's germline CDR1 is MNHEY and CDR2 SMNVEV (reference sequence). For the CDR3, the DNA is TGTGCCAGCAGTAGCAGGTTTTCCTATAATTCACCCCTCCACTTT. This encodes CASSSRFSYNSPLHF.

The chain joins TRBV5-1 to TRBJ1-5; D is possibly TRBD1 (5 bases). There are 15 residues in the CDR3. Trimming left V 2 bases short and J 0 bases short, with 9 bases between. Germline lookup yields CDR1 SGHRS and CDR2 YFSETQ. The CDR3 DNA reads as TGCGCCAGCAGCTTCCGACAGTATAGCAATCAGCCCCAGCATTTT. Translated: CASSFRQYSNQPQHF.

The chain has TRBV3-1 (or the pseudogene TRBV3-2) and TRBJ1-4, with D unresolved. V shed 1 base and J shed 2 bases, with 5 bases lying between them. Germline loops: CDR1 LGHDT, CDR2 YNNKEL (reference sequence). This CDR3 spans 14 amino acids. The CDR3 DNA reads TGTGCCAGCAGCCAAGGTGATACTAATGAAAAACTGTTTTTT. Protein sequence: CASSQGDTNEKLFF.

A few counts support this clone. The chain employs TRBV27 and TRBJ2-7; D is unresolved. CDR3 length: 14 amino acids. Trimming cost V 1 base and J 5 bases, with 12 bases left between them. Germline-derived CDR1 and CDR2 are MNHEY and SMNVEV (reference sequence). CDR3 nucleotide sequence: TGTGCCAGCAGTTTATACCTGCAACAAGACGAGCAGTACTTC. This gives the protein CASSLYLQQDEQYF.

The V and J genes are TRBV30 and TRBJ2-1; 13 bases align to TRBD2. Germline CDR1 GTSNPN, CDR2 SVGIG (reference sequence). There are 18 residues in the CDR3. Trimming took 5 bases from V and 2 from J; bases not matched to a gene: 12. The CDR3 DNA reads as TGTGCCTGGGTTGACGGGACTAGCGGGAAGGGGGCCTACAATGAGCAGTTCTTC. It encodes CAWVDGTSGKGAYNEQFF.